The sequence of this TCR beta chain was determined in a study of neurological immune-mediated disorders. Study-level findings and limits: Sharing of CDR3 amino acid sequences among expanded clones across subjects was absent, suggesting private repertoires in all groups.

The CDR3 sequence is 14 residues long. V lost 4 bases to trimming and J lost 6 bases; unmatched junction nucleotides: 7. CDR1 and CDR2 from the germline V gene are SGHTA and FQGNSA. This clonotype came up many times. Its matching antigen is unknown. Each TCR transcript was tagged with a 10-nucleotide random UMI during 5'RACE. A single run covered 15-18 subjects with over 170 million TCR-beta sequences. TCRdb analysed the 5' RACE reads with MiXCR anew, one entry per CDR3 protein. The sample shows about 33,000 distinct CDR3 sequences, about 13% of them seen only once. As for time point: longitudinal time-point 2. Volunteers from a blood bank in Maryland, USA, constituted the healthy controls.

Material: PBMCs. This chain links TRBV7-2 with TRBJ1-1, with 8 bases identical to TRBD1. This TCR came from a woman aged 40 to 50 in good health. CDR3 amino acids: CASSWTGQGAEAFF. The CDR3, as DNA: TGTGCCAGCAGCTGGACTGGACAGGGCGCTGAAGCTTTCTTT.